This T cell receptor beta chain was documented in a study of Graves' ophthalmopathy and Graves' hyperthyroidism (dated 2018 in TCRdb). Study-level background: Peripheral blood was collected at initial diagnosis, prior to any treatment. The study used TCR beta repertoire signatures to distinguish Graves' ophthalmopathy from Graves' hyperthyroidism and to predict progression to ophthalmopathy. In total, 135 blood samples were TCR-sequenced: approximately 40 ophthalmopathy, 75 hyperthyroidism and about 17 hyperthyroidism-to-ophthalmopathy patients. To explore V-J signatures that separate ophthalmopathy from hyperthyroidism, a discovery set of approximately 100 patients was enrolled, consisting of under 50 with ophthalmopathy and around 60 with stable hyperthyroidism. The independent validation cohort included 18 to 20 hyperthyroidism patients plus 17 patients who later progressed from hyperthyroidism to ophthalmopathy. In roughly 6 hyperthyroidism patients, T-cell repertoires of thyroid tissue and blood were compared. Following sample collection, hyperthyroidism patients were given methimazole at a starting dose of 30 mg daily, and ophthalmopathy patients were given high-dose intravenous methylprednisolone. The paper's findings and limits, for the study overall: Most expanded thyroid clonotypes with frequency above 0.001 were also detected in blood, suggesting blood repertoires may reflect the thyroid immune response. In validation, the model predicted ophthalmopathy progression with about 64% sensitivity and roughly 72% specificity; eleven to twelve predicted patients were CT-confirmed with GO in a median of 6.5 months. In cross-validation, the 13-signature model distinguished ophthalmopathy from stable hyperthyroidism with more than 85% sensitivity and around 81% specificity, while in the test set the corresponding values were 80% and 75%. Sample size was not statistically predetermined, and group allocation was not concealed from the investigators.

About this clonotype itself: Its antigen specificity is not known. Nothing much larger sits one base from this clone, and base qualities are not available.

The CDR3 numbers 14 residues from cysteine through phenylalanine. Kept here is only the CDR3 DNA, which spans 42 bases and is read in frame from base 1. For repertoire sequencing, the TCR beta CDR3 regions were amplified from RNA transcripts. The first round was an RT-PCR using HTBI primers with the Qiagen OneStep RT-PCR kit, and this first round was followed by a second-round multiplex PCR, then size selection and purification. The libraries underwent paired-end sequencing with 100 bp reads on an Illumina HiSeq2000. As for the authors' bioinformatics: SOAPnuke was used for read processing, and reads with adapters, uncalled bases, a mean Phred below 15, or no exact constant-primer or identifier match were discarded. COPE v1.2.5 was used to merge the high-quality paired reads. Each unique nucleotide sequence was treated as a clonotype, and MiTCR v1.1 was used to align the clonotypes to the IMGT TRB V, D and J references. Only V-J combinations with frequency above 0.0001 were analysed, covering over 98% of repertoires. A TCR clonal expansion and chaos score per V-J combination was defined as the ratio of F50 clonal expansion to chaos observed in the TCRdist matrix. Welch's t-statistics and random forest were used to reduce features to about a dozen V-J combinations, which were fed into a naive Bayes classifier. The Morisita-Horn index was used to measure how similar the thyroid and blood repertoires were. Through fastp at Q25 and MiXCR, TCRdb rebuilt clones from the public reads, retaining in-frame beta chains. Entries that share a CDR3 protein sequence are merged under the most common genes and DNA. TCRdb's processing, not the authors' own work, is the source of the V and J calls. A total of about 740,000 distinct CDR3 sequences appear in this sample, roughly two fifths of them only once. Approximately 43% of the sample is held by the ten biggest clonotypes.

Ophthalmopathy patients had moderately to severely active disease, Clinical Activity Score of at least 3, NOSPECS grade of at least 4, and disease duration under 3 months. Patients were excluded if they had other autoimmune diseases, uncontrolled infections, pregnancy or lactation. Clinical symptoms, serum thyroxine, TRAb, thyroid ultrasound and orbital computed tomography were used for diagnosis. Ficoll-Paque density gradient centrifugation was used to isolate PBMCs from around 9.1 ml of fresh peripheral blood. Trizol reagent was used to extract the total RNA, and its quality was then checked on an Agilent 2100 Bioanalyzer.

The sequence links TRBV12-3 or TRBV12-4 to TRBJ2-5; TRBD1 is perhaps the D gene, given 5 matching bases. The J call is in doubt because the DNA end fits TRBJ2-1 better. This TCR came from an adult man with Graves' ophthalmopathy. Sequenced input: peripheral blood. Here is the DNA: TGTGCCATCAGGCTTACAAGGGGTGAAAATGAGCAGTTCTTC. Translated, this gives CAIRLTRGENEQFF.